This TCR beta chain derives from a study of T cell repertoires in cytomegalovirus infection. Using its own MiXCR run on the reads, TCRdb lists one record per CDR3 protein. The sample yields under 120,000 distinct CDR3 sequences, roughly two fifths seen once. The CDR3 consists of 15 residues. The junction had 6 bases not matched to a gene; V was cut back by 5 bases and J by 1 base. Concerning this clonotype itself: Its target is not known.

The V call is TRBV12-3 or TRBV12-4, the J call TRBJ2-5; 8 bases align to TRBD1. The clonotype comes from a human donor in good health (CMV status not recorded). Some clones in this sample may be carry-over from other donors' samples. The source material was CD8+ T cells from cultured PBMCs, sampled from culture after CMV antigen stimulation. The CDR3 DNA follows: TGTGCCAGCAGTCAGGACAGGGTACTCCAAGAGACCCAGTACTTC. Translation: CASSQDRVLQETQYF.